These 17 T cell receptor beta chains originate from one sample sequenced in a study of Ad26.COV2.S vaccination and SARS-CoV-2 variants. Treatment reported: some 20 received Ad26.COV2.S at low or high dose, single or two shots; about 5 received placebo; per-sample allocation not given. Day 63 following the first vaccine or placebo injection was when the samples were taken. Data came from immunoSEQ multiplex PCR; TCRdb stores just in-frame clones and leaves some out. The sample gives hundreds of thousands of clones, 70% to 90% of which show up once; around 1.5% is in the top ten. The material sequenced was peripheral blood, taken in a trial of Ad26.COV2.S vaccine versus placebo. The receptor source for this set is a person between 18 and 60 years old who received the Ad26.COV2.S COVID-19 vaccine or a placebo.

J is TRBJ2-3 and V is TRBV10-3; 8 bases map to TRBD2. CDR3 size: 16 residues. J gave up 2 bases and V 3 bases, and 7 bases lay outside the gene matches. The germline V gene has CDR1 ENHRY and CDR2 SYGVKD. The CDR3 DNA follows: TGTGCCATCAGTGACGCACTAGCGGTGGACACAGATACGCAGTATTTT. Its protein is CAISDALAVDTDTQYF.

The V and J genes are TRBV11-2 and TRBJ2-1; either TRBD1 or TRBD2 may fit D (5 bases each). This CDR3 contains 17 residues. V shed 2 bases and J shed 0 bases, with 14 bases lying between them. The germline CDR1 and CDR2 sequences are SGHAT and FQNNGV. CDR3 loop: CASSLRGRGSSYNEQFF. CDR3 coding DNA: TGTGCCAGCAGCTTAAGGGGTAGAGGGAGCTCCTACAATGAGCAGTTCTTC. The variable domain in full, completed from reference TRBV11-2 and TRBJ2-1, reads EAGVAQSPRYKIIEKRQSVAFWCNPISGHATLYWYQQILGQGPKLLIQFQNNGVVDDSQLPKDRFSAERLKGVDSTLKIQPAKLEDSAVYLCASSLRGRGSSYNEQFFGPGTRLTVL.

V and J are TRBV19 and TRBJ2-1; 7 nucleotides align to TRBD2. CDR1 and CDR2 from the germline V gene are LNHDA and SQIVND (reference sequence). V gave up 7 bases and J gave up 2 bases; unmatched junction bases: 5. This CDR3 spans 14 amino acids. The CDR3 bases are TGTGCCAGTACCCCAGCGGGGCCCTACAATGAGCAGTTCTTC. As protein: CASTPAGPYNEQFF.

This chain links TRBV27 with TRBJ1-2, with 7 bases that match TRBD1. V was pared by 5 bases and J by 6 bases, with 6 bases of the junction left unmatched. This CDR3 is built from 13 residues. Germline CDR1 and CDR2: MNHEY and SMNVEV (reference sequence). The CDR3 protein is CASSPDRVDGYTF. CDR3 in DNA: TGTGCCAGCAGTCCAGACAGGGTTGATGGCTACACCTTC.

The chain links TRBV3-1 (or the pseudogene TRBV3-2) to TRBJ1-6; 12 nucleotides agree with TRBD1. Looked up from germline, CDR1 is LGHDT and CDR2 is YNNKEL (reference sequence). The length of the CDR3 is 15 residues. With 4 bases clipped from V and 9 bases from J, the junction kept 4 bases outside the gene matches. For the CDR3, the DNA is TGTGCCAGCAGCCCGGGGACAGGGGGCTCTTCACCCCTCCACTTT. Its translation: CASSPGTGGSSPLHF.

This chain links TRBV10-3 with TRBJ2-7; D unclear. V lost 6 bases and J 0 bases, leaving 12 bases between the germline ends. CDR1 ENHRY and CDR2 SYGVKD come from the germline V gene. This CDR3 is 14 amino acids long. CDR3 loop: CAISSATSSYEQYF. CDR3 nucleotides: TGTGCCATCAGCTCCGCGACAAGCTCCTACGAGCAGTACTTC.

The V gene is TRBV19, the J gene TRBJ2-1; either TRBD1 or TRBD2 may fit D (7 bases each). The CDR3 length is 16 residues. Deletions cut 4 bases from V and 9 bases from J, with 22 bases between. Germline V gene data show CDR1 as LNHDA and CDR2 as SQIVND (reference sequence). The CDR3 nucleotides are TGTGCCAGTAGTACCCCGGGGGAGGGGGCTTTTGGTGAGCAGTTCTTC. This sequence encodes CASSTPGEGAFGEQFF.

V and J are TRBV7-6 and TRBJ2-1; D is perhaps TRBD1 or TRBD2 (6 bases each). This CDR3 has 16 residues. Trimming removed 3 bases from V and 7 bases from J, with 19 bases in between. Looked up from germline, CDR1 is SGHVS and CDR2 is FNYEAQ. The CDR3 nucleotides read TGTGCCAGCAGCTTGACCCCTGAAGGAGGGGGGAATGAGCAGTTCTTC. Its translation: CASSLTPEGGGNEQFF. Looking up the rest from reference TRBV7-6 and TRBJ2-1 gives the full variable domain: GAGVSQSPRYKVTKRGQDVALRCDPISGHVSLYWYRQALGQGPEFLTYFNYEAQQDKSGLPNDRFSAERPEGSISTLTIQRTEQRDSAMYRCASSLTPEGGGNEQFFGPGTRLTVL.

This chain connects TRBV3-1 (or the pseudogene TRBV3-2) to TRBJ1-1; no reliable D call. Germline-derived CDR1 and CDR2 are LGHDT and YNNKEL (reference sequence). Deletions cut 3 bases from V and 11 bases from J, with 10 bases between. This CDR3 region has 11 residues. This chain's CDR3 is CASSHWGGAFF. As DNA, the CDR3 is TGTGCCAGCAGCCACTGGGGAGGCGCTTTCTTT.

Details on this clone: Other DNA sequences in the same sample also yield this CDR3. The chain is built from TRBV7-2 and TRBJ2-1; 12 positions match TRBD1. This CDR3 is 15 amino acids long. Germline V gene data show CDR1 as SGHTA and CDR2 as FQGNSA. Germline trimming cut 3 bases from V and 4 bases from J; bases unmatched to any gene: 1. CDR3 in DNA: TGTGCCAGCAGCTTGGGACAGGGGGCTTACAATGAGCAGTTCTTC. This encodes CASSLGQGAYNEQFF.

This chain joins TRBV7-9 and TRBJ2-1; the D is unclear. Between the trimmed V and J ends, which lost 0 bases and 4 bases, there was a span of 4 bases. CDR3 size: 13 residues. Germline V gene lookup returns CDR1 SEHNR and CDR2 FQNEAQ (reference sequence). CDR3 nucleotides: TGTGCCAGCAGCTTAGCGCATTACAATGAGCAGTTCTTC. The encoded protein is CASSLAHYNEQFF. The full variable domain, rest sourced from reference TRBV7-9 and TRBJ2-1, is DTGVSQNPRHKITKRGQNVTFRCDPISEHNRLYWYRQTLGQGPEFLTYFQNEAQLEKSRLLSDRFSAERPKGSFSTLEIQRTEQGDSAMYLCASSLAHYNEQFFGPGTRLTVL.

The chain uses TRBV2 and TRBJ2-1; 10 bases are a match to TRBD2. Per germline, CDR1 SNHLY and CDR2 FYNNEI. The CDR3 runs to 15 residues. Losses at the gene ends were 4 bases for V and 8 bases for J; bases not matched to a gene: 8. CDR3 in amino acids: CASSGAGGLIDEQFF. In DNA form, the CDR3 reads TGTGCCAGCAGTGGAGCGGGGGGGCTAATTGATGAGCAGTTCTTC.

V is TRBV7-2 and J is TRBJ2-4; tentative D call: TRBD2 (5 bases). V was trimmed by 6 bases and J by 6 bases, leaving 12 bases between them. Germline CDR1 SGHTA, CDR2 FQGNSA. CDR3 length equals 13 residues. The CDR3 protein is CASRGSEGNIQYF. The DNA of the CDR3 is TGTGCCAGCAGAGGGTCCGAGGGAAACATTCAGTACTTC.

The genes are TRBV27 and TRBJ2-7; 10 bases are shared with TRBD1. CDR3 length equals 14 residues. V shed 4 bases and J 3 bases; nucleotides not matched to a gene: 3. CDR1 and CDR2 from the germline V gene are MNHEY and SMNVEV (reference sequence). CDR3 coding DNA: TGTGCCAGCAGTTACCGGGACAGGGGCTACGAGCAGTACTTC. Translation: CASSYRDRGYEQYF.

This chain connects TRBV6-5 to TRBJ1-2; 7 positions agree with TRBD1. The CDR3 runs to 15 residues. The V gene's germline CDR1 is MNHEY and CDR2 SVGAGI. V was clipped by 6 bases and J by 0 bases; unmatched bases: 7. CDR3 nucleotides: TGTGCCAGCAGGGCCGGGACAGTTCCTAACTATGGCTACACCTTC. Translating it yields CASRAGTVPNYGYTF.

V gene TRBV23-1 combines with J gene TRBJ2-4; TRBD1 agrees at 7 bases. TRBV23-1 is known as an ORF, though its function is uncertain. J gave up 0 bases and V 8 bases, and 10 bases lay outside the gene matches. The CDR3 contains 16 residues. The CDR3 loop reads CASPPRDRKAKNIQYF. CDR3 sequence (DNA): TGCGCCAGCCCCCCCCGGGACAGAAAAGCCAAAAACATTCAGTACTTC.

The chain carries TRBV19 and TRBJ1-5, with D tentatively TRBD1 (5 bases). V was clipped by 3 bases and J by 4 bases, with 10 bases between them. From germline, CDR1 is LNHDA and CDR2 SQIVND (reference sequence). The CDR3 loop spans 14 amino acids. The CDR3 DNA sequence: TGTGCCAGTAGTATTCAGACAGAAAATCAGCCCCAGCATTTT. Translating gives CASSIQTENQPQHF.